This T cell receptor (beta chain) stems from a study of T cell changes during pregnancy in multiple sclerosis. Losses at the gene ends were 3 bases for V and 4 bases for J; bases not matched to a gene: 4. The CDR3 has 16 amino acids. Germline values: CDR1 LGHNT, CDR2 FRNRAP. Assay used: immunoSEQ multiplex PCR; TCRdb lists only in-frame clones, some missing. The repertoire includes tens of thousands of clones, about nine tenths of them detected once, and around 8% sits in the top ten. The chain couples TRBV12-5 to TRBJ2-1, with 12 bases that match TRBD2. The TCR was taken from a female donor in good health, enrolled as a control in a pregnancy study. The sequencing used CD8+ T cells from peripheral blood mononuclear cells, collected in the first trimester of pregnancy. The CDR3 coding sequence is TGTGCTAGTGGTTTCGGGACTAGCGGGCTATACAATGAGCAGTTCTTC. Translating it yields CASGFGTSGLYNEQFF.